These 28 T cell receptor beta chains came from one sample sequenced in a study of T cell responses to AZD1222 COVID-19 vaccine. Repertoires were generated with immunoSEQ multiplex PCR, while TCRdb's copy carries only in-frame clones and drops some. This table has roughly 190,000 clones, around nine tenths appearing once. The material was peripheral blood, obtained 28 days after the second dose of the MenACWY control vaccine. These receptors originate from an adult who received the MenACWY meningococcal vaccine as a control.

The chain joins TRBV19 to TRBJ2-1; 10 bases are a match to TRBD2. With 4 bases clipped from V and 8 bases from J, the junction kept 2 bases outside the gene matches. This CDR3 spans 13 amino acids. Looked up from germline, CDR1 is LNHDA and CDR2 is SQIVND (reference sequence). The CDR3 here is CASSTLAGDEQFF. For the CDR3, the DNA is TGTGCCAGTAGTACGCTAGCGGGAGATGAGCAGTTCTTC.

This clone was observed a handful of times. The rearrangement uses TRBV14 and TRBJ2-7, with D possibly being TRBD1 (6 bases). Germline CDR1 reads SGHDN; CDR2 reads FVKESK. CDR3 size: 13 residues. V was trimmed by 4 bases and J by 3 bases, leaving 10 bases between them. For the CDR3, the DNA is TGTGCCAGCAGCCCGAAGGGGGACTACGAGCAGTACTTC. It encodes CASSPKGDYEQYF.

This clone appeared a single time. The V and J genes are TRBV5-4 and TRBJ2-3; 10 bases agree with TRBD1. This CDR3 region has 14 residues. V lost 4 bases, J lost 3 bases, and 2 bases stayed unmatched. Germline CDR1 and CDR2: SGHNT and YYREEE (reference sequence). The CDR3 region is CASSRDRGTDTQYF. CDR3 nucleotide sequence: TGTGCCAGCAGCCGGGACAGGGGAACAGATACGCAGTATTTT. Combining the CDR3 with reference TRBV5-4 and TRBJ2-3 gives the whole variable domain ETGVTQSPTHLIKTRGQQVTLRCSSQSGHNTVSWYQQALGQGPQFIFQYYREEENGRGNFPPRFSGLQFPNYSSELNVNALELDDSALYLCASSRDRGTDTQYFGPGTRLTVL.

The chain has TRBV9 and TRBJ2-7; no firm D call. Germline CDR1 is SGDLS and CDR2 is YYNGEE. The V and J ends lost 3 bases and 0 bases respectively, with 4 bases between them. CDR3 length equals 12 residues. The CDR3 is CASSGSSYEQYF. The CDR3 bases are TGTGCCAGCAGCGGAAGCTCCTACGAGCAGTACTTC.

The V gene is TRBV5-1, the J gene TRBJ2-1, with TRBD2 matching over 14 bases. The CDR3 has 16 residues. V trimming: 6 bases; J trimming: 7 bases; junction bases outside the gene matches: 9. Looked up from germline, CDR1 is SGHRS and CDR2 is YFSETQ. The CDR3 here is CASTKGGLAGGNEQFF. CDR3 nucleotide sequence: TGCGCCAGCACTAAGGGAGGACTAGCGGGAGGAAATGAGCAGTTCTTC.

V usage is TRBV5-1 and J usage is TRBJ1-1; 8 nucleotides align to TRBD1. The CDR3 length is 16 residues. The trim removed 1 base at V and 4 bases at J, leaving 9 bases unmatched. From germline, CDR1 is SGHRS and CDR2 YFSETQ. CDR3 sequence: CASSLYSGQGGTEAFF. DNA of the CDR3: TGCGCCAGCAGCTTGTACTCTGGACAGGGCGGCACTGAAGCTTTCTTT. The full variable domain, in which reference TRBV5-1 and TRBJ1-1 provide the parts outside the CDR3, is KAGVTQTPRYLIKTRGQQVTLSCSPISGHRSVSWYQQTPGQGLQFLFEYFSETQRNKGNFPGRFSGRQFSNSRSEMNVSTLELGDSALYLCASSLYSGQGGTEAFFGQGTRLTVV.

The DNA for the CDR3 is TGTGCCAGCAATGAGGGGATGATAGATACGCAGTATTTT. It translates to CASNEGMIDTQYF. The chain recombines TRBV2 with TRBJ2-3; the D call may be TRBD1 or TRBD2 (5 bases each). Germline CDR1 is SNHLY and CDR2 is FYNNEI. This CDR3 is built from 13 residues. V dropped 7 bases and J dropped 5 bases, with 13 bases sitting between them.

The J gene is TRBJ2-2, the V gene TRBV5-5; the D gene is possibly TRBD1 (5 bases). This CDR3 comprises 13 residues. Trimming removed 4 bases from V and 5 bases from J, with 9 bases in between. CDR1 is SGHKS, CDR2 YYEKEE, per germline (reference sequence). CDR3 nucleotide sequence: TGTGCCAGCAGCCCGCAGGGAACCGGGGAGCTGTTTTTT. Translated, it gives CASSPQGTGELFF. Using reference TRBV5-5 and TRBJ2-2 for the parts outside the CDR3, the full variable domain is DAGVTQSPTHLIKTRGQQVTLRCSPISGHKSVSWYQQVLGQGPQFIFQYYEKEERGRGNFPDRFSARQFPNYSSELNVNALLLGDSALYLCASSPQGTGELFFGEGSRLTVL.

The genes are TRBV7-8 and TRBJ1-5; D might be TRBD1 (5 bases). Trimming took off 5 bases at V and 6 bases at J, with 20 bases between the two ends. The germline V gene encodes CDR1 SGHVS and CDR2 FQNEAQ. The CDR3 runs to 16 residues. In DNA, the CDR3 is TGTGCCAGCAGCCCCCCGGGGGACCTCTCCGGTCAGCCCCAGCATTTT. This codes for CASSPPGDLSGQPQHF. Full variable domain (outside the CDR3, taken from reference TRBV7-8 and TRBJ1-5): GAGVSQSPRYKVAKRGQDVALRCDPISGHVSLFWYQQALGQGPEFLTYFQNEAQLDKSGLPSDRFFAERPEGSVSTLKIQRTQQEDSAVYLCASSPPGDLSGQPQHFGDGTRLSIL.

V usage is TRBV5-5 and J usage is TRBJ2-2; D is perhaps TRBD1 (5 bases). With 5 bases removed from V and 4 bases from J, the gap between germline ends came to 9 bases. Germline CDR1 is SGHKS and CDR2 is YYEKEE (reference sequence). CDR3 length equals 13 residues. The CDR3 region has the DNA TGTGCCAGCAGGTCCCAGGGCACCGGGGAGCTGTTTTTT. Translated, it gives CASRSQGTGELFF.

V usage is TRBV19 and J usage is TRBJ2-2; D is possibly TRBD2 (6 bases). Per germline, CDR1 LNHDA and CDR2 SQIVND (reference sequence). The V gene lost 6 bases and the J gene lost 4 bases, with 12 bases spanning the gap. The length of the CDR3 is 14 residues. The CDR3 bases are TGTGCCAGTAGCACCCCGGGAGCCACCGGGGAGCTGTTTTTT. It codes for CASSTPGATGELFF.

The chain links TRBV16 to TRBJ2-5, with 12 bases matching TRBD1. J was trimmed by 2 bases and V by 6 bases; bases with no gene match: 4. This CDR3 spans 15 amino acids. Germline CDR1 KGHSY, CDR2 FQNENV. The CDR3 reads CASSSGQGAQETQYF. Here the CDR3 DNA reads TGTGCCAGCAGTTCGGGACAGGGGGCTCAAGAGACCCAGTACTTC.

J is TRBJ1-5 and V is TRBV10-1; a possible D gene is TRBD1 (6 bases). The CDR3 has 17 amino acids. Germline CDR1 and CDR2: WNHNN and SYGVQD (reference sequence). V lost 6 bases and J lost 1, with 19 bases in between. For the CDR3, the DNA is TGCGCCAGCAGACAGGGTGCGTCCAACGGGAGCAATCAGCCCCAGCATTTT. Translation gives CASRQGASNGSNQPQHF.

The CDR3 DNA sequence: TGTGCCAGCTTCCCCCCAGGACAAGACTACGAGCAGTACTTC. It yields the protein CASFPPGQDYEQYF. V is TRBV6-5 and J is TRBJ2-7; D is possibly TRBD1 (5 bases). The V end was cut by 8 bases, the J end by 3 bases, with 17 bases between. Germline V CDR1 and CDR2: MNHEY, SVGAGI. There are 14 residues in the CDR3.

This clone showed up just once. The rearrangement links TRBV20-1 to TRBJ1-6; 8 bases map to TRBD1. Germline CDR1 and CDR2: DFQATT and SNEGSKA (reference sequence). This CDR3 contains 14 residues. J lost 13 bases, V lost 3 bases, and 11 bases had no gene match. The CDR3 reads CSASGQGDSVPLHF. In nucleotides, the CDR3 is TGCAGTGCTAGTGGACAGGGAGACTCGGTTCCCCTCCACTTT.

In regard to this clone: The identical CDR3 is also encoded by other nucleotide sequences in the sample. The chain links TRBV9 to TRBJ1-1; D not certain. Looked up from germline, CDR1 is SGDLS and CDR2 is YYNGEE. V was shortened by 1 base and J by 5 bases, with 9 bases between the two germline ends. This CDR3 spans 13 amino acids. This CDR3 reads CASSVSGNTEAFF. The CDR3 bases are TGTGCCAGCAGCGTATCTGGGAATACTGAAGCTTTCTTT.

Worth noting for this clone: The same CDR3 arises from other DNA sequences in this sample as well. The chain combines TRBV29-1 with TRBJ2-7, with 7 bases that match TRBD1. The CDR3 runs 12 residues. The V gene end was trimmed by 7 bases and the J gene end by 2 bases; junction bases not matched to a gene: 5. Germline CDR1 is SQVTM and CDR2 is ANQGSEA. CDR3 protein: CSGRTGAYEQYF. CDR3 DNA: TGCAGCGGCCGTACAGGGGCCTACGAGCAGTACTTC.

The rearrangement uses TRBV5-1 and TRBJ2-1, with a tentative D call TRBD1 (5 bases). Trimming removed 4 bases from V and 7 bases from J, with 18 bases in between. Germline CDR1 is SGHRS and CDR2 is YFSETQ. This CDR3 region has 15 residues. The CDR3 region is CASSPLGPEVNEQFF. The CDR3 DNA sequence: TGCGCCAGCAGCCCACTGGGGCCCGAGGTTAATGAGCAGTTCTTC.

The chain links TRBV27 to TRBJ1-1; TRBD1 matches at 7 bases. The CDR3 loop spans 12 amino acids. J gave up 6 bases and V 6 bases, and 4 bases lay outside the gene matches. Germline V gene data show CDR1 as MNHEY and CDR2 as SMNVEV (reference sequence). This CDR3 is CASRTGPAEAFF. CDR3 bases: TGTGCCAGCAGGACAGGGCCTGCTGAAGCTTTCTTT.

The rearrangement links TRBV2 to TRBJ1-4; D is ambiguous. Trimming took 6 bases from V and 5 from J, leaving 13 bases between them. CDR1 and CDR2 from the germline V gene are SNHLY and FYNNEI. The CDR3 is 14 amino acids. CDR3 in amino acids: CASRMALWNEKLFF. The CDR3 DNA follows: TGTGCCAGCAGGATGGCCTTGTGGAATGAAAAACTGTTTTTT.

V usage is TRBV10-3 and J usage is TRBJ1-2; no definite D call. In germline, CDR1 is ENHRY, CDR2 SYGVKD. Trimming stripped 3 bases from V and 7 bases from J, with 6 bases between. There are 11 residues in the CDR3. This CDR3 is CAISDNRGYTF. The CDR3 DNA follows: TGTGCCATCAGTGATAACCGTGGCTACACCTTC.

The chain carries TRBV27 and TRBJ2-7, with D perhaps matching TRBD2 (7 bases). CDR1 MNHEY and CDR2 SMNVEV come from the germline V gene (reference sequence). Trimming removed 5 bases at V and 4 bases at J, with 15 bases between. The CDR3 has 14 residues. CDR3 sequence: CASSRQVSGYEQYF. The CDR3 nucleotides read TGTGCCAGCAGTCGACAGGTTAGCGGGTACGAGCAGTACTTC.

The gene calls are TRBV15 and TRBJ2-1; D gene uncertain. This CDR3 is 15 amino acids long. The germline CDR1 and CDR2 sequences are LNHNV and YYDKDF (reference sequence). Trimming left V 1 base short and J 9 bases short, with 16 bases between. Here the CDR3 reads CATSRVIMVRAEQFF. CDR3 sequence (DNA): TGTGCCACCAGCAGAGTCATAATGGTCCGGGCTGAGCAGTTCTTC.

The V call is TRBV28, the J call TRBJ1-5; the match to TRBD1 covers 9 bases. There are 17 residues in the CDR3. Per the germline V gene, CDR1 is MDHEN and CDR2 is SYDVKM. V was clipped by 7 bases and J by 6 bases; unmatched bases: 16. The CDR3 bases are TGTGCCAGCACCCACGGACAGGGGAAACCTATAATTCAGCCCCAGCATTTT. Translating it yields CASTHGQGKPIIQPQHF.

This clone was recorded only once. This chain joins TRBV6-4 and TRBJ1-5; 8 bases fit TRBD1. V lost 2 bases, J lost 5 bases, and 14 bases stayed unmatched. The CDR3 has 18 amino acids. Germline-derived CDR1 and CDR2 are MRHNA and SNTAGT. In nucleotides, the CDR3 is TGTGCCAGCAGTGACCTGGGAGCGACCGGACAGGGTGATCAGCCCCAGCATTTT. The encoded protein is CASSDLGATGQGDQPQHF.

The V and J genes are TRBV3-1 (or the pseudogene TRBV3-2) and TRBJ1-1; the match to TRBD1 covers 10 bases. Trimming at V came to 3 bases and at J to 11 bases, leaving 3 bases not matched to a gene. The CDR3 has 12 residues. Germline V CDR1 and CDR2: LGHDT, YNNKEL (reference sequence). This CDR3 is CASSQGQGKAFF. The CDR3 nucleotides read TGTGCCAGCAGCCAGGGACAGGGGAAGGCTTTCTTT.

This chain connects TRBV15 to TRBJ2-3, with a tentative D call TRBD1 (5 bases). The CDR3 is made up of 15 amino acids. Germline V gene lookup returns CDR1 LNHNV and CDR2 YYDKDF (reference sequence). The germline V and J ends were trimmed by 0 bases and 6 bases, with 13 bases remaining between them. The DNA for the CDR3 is TGTGCCACCAGCAGAGATGGGGCATCCGGGGATACGCAGTATTTT. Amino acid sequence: CATSRDGASGDTQYF. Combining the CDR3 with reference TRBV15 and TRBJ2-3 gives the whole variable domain DAMVIQNPRYQVTQFGKPVTLSCSQTLNHNVMYWYQQKSSQAPKLLFHYYDKDFNNEADTPDNFQSRRPNTSFCFLDIRSPGLGDTAMYLCATSRDGASGDTQYFGPGTRLTVL.

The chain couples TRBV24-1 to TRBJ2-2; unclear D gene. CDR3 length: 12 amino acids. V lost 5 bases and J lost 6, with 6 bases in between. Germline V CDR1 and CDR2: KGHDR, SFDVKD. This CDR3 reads CATSAPPGELFF. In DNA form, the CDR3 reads TGTGCCACCAGTGCCCCGCCCGGGGAGCTGTTTTTT.